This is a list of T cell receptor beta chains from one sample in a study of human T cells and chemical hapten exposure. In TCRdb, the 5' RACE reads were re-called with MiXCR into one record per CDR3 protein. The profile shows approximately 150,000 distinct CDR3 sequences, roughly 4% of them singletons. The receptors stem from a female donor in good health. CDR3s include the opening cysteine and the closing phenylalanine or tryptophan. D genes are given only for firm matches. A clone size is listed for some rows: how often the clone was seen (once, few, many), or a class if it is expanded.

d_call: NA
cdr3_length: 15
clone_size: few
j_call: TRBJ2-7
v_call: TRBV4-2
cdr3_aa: CASSQEGPDSYEQYF
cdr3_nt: TGTGCCAGCAGCCAAGAAGGACCGGATTCCTACGAGCAGTACTTC

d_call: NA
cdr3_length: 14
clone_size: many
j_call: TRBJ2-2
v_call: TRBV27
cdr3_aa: CASSSMSNTGELFF
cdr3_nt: TGTGCCAGCAGTTCCATGTCGAACACCGGGGAGCTGTTTTTT

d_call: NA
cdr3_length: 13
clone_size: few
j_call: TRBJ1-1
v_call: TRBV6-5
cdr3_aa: CASRTGRYTEAFF
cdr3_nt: TGTGCCAGCAGAACAGGGCGGTACACTGAAGCTTTCTTT

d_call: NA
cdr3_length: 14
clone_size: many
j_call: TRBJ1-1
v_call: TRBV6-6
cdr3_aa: CASSYISGESEAFF
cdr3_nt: TGTGCCAGCAGTTACATTTCAGGGGAATCTGAAGCTTTCTTT

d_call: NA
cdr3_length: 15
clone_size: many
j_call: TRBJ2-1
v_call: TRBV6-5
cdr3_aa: CASSYSESWANEQFF
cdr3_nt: TGTGCCAGCAGTTACTCGGAATCCTGGGCCAATGAGCAGTTCTTC

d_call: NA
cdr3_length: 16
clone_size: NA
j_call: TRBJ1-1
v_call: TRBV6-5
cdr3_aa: CASSRDSHVRNTEAFF
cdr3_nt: TGTGCCAGCAGCCGCGATAGCCATGTCAGGAACACTGAAGCTTTCTTT

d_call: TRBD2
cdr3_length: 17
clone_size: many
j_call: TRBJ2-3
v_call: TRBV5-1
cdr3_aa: CASSPSGGGGMTDTQYF
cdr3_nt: TGCGCCAGCAGCCCCAGCGGTGGCGGGGGGATGACAGATACGCAGTATTTT

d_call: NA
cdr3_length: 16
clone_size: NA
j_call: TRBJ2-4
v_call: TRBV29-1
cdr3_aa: CSVVVSRTLAKNIQYF
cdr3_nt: TGCAGCGTTGTAGTTAGCCGGACCCTAGCCAAAAACATTCAGTACTTC

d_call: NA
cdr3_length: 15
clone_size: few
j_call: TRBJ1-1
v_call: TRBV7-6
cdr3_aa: CASSLASYLNTEAFF
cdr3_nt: TGTGCCAGCAGCTTAGCGTCATATCTGAACACTGAAGCTTTCTTT

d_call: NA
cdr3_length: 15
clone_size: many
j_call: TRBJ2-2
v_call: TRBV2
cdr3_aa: CASSEMGAGTGELFF
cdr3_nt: TGTGCCAGCAGTGAGATGGGGGCCGGGACCGGGGAGCTGTTTTTT

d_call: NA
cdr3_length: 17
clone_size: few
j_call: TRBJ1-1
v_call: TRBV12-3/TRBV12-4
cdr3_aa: CASSLVRGDFLSRKAFF
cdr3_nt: TGTGCCAGCAGTTTAGTTAGGGGGGACTTTTTAAGTCGGAAAGCTTTCTTT

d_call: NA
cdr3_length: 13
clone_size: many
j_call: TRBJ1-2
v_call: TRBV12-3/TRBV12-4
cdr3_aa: CASSTDGNYGYTF
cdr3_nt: TGTGCCAGCAGTACAGACGGTAACTATGGCTACACCTTC

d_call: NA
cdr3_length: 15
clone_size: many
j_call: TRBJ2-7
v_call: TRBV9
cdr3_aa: CASRQGTNRGYEQYF
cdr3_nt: TGTGCCAGTCGACAAGGGACAAATCGTGGCTACGAGCAGTACTTC

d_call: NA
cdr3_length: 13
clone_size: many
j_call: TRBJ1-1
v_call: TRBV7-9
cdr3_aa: CASSPTLNTEAFF
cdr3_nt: TGTGCCAGCAGCCCAACACTTAACACTGAAGCTTTCTTT

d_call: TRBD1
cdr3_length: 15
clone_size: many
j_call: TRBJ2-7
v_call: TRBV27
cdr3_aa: CASSTRQGFSYEQYF
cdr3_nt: TGTGCCAGCAGTACCCGACAGGGATTCTCCTACGAGCAGTACTTC

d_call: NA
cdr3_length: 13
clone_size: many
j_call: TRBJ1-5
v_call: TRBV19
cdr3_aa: CASRSAGNQPQHF
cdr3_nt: TGTGCCAGTAGATCAGCGGGGAATCAGCCCCAGCATTTT

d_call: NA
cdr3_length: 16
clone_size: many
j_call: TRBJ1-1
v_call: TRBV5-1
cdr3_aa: CASSSFPGNMNTEAFF
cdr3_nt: TGCGCCAGCAGCTCGTTCCCAGGCAATATGAACACTGAAGCTTTCTTT

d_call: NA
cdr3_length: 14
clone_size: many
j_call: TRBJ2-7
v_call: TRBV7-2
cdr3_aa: CASRHLPGDHEQYF
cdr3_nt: TGTGCCAGCAGACACCTTCCAGGGGACCACGAGCAGTACTTC

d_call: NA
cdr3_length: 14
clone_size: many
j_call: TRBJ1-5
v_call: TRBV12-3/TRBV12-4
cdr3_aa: CASSLGGRGQPQHF
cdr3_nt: TGTGCCAGCAGTTTAGGGGGGCGCGGTCAGCCCCAGCATTTT

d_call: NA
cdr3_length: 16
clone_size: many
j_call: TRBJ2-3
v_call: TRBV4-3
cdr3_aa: CASRKEPGGSTDTQYF
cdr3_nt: TGCGCCAGCAGGAAGGAGCCGGGGGGCAGCACAGATACGCAGTATTTT

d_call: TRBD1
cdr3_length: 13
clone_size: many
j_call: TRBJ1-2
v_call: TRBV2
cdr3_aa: CASSPDRGHGYTF
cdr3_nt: TGTGCCAGCAGTCCTGACAGGGGGCATGGCTACACCTTC

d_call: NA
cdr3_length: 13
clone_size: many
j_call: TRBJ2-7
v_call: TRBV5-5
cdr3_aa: CASSYRSTYEQYF
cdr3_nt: TGTGCCAGCAGTTATAGGAGTACCTACGAGCAGTACTTC

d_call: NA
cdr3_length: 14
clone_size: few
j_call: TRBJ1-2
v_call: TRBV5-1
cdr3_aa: CASSFSRVENGYTF
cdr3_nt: TGCGCCAGCAGCTTTTCCAGGGTGGAGAATGGCTACACCTTC

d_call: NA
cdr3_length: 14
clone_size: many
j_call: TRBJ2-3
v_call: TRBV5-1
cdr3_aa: CASSKDISTDTQYF
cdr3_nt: TGCGCCAGCAGCAAGGACATTAGCACAGATACGCAGTATTTT

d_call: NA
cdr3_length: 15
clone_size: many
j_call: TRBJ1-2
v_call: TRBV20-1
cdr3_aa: CSARDLAWADYGYTF
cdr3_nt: TGCAGTGCTAGAGATTTGGCGTGGGCTGACTATGGCTACACCTTC

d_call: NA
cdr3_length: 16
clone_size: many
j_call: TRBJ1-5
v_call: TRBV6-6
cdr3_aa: CASSYPLGEADQPQHF
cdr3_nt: TGTGCCAGCAGTTACCCCCTCGGGGAGGCGGACCAGCCCCAGCATTTT

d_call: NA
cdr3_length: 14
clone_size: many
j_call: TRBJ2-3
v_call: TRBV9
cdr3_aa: CASSADRTTDTQYF
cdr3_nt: TGTGCCAGCAGCGCCGACAGGACCACAGATACGCAGTATTTT

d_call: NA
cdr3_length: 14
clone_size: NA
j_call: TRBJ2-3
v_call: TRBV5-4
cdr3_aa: CASSLGWSTDTQYF
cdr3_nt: TGTGCCAGCAGCTTAGGCTGGAGCACAGATACGCAGTATTTT

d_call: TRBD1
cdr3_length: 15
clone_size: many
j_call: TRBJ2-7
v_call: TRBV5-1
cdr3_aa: CASSLGTGRPYEQYF
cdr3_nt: TGCGCCAGCAGCTTGGGGACAGGCAGACCCTACGAGCAGTACTTC

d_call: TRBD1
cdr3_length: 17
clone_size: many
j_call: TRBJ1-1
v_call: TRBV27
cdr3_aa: CASSPLGQGGMNTEAFF
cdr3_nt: TGTGCCAGCAGTCCCCTTGGACAGGGGGGAATGAACACTGAAGCTTTCTTT

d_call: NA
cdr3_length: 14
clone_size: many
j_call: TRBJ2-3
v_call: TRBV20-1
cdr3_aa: CSADGTSDTDTQYF
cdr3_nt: TGCAGTGCTGACGGTACGTCTGACACAGATACGCAGTATTTT